The 17 T cell receptor beta chains listed next were all sequenced from one sample in a study of cytotoxic CD8 clonotypes in ibrutinib-treated CLL. Only in-frame clones appear in the TCRdb table, and some are missing; sequencing was by immunoSEQ multiplex PCR. The sample records about 200,000 clones, 79% being singletons. Sample: PBMCs, taken after 12 months of ibrutinib treatment. The receptors were sampled from a human donor with chronic lymphocytic leukemia.

The rearrangement uses TRBV28 and TRBJ2-3; D perhaps matches TRBD2 (5 bases). V was shortened by 3 bases and J by 6 bases, with 22 bases between the two germline ends. Looked up from germline, CDR1 is MDHEN and CDR2 is SYDVKM. The CDR3 runs 17 residues. The CDR3 reads CASSFLSWRVGMDTQYF. The CDR3 DNA reads TGTGCCAGCAGTTTTTTAAGTTGGCGGGTGGGGATGGATACGCAGTATTTT.

The chain carries TRBV7-9 and TRBJ2-7; D perhaps matches TRBD2 (7 bases). Germline assignment: CDR1 SEHNR and CDR2 FQNEAQ (reference sequence). There are 14 residues in the CDR3. Trimming pared 1 base from V and 4 bases from J, leaving 11 bases between. DNA for the CDR3: TGTGCCAGCAGCTTAGTGGGGGGGCGATACGAGCAGTACTTC. Translating gives CASSLVGGRYEQYF.

This chain joins TRBV10-3 and TRBJ1-2; tentatively, D is TRBD1 (5 bases). The V end was cut by 0 bases, the J end by 8 bases, with 16 bases between. The CDR3 has 15 residues. Germline V gives CDR1 ENHRY, CDR2 SYGVKD. CDR3 DNA sequence: TGTGCCATCAGTGAGTCGTTGGAGGGGCTGTGGGGCTACACCTTC. Translation: CAISESLEGLWGYTF.

The chain couples TRBV5-1 to TRBJ2-7, with 10 bases aligning to TRBD1. The germline V gene encodes CDR1 SGHRS and CDR2 YFSETQ. V trimming: 4 bases; J trimming: 3 bases; junction bases outside the gene matches: 7. The CDR3 length is 15 residues. CDR3 coding DNA: TGCGCCAGCAGCCCGGGGACAGGGGATGGCTACGAGCAGTACTTC. It yields the protein CASSPGTGDGYEQYF.

This chain links TRBV28 with TRBJ1-5, with no clear D. CDR1 and CDR2 from the germline V gene are MDHEN and SYDVKM. Trimming stripped 7 bases from V and 0 bases from J, with 16 bases between. The CDR3 runs 16 residues. The CDR3, as DNA: TGTGCCAGCAACCCCCTGGGTGACGGTAGCAATCAGCCCCAGCATTTT. Translation: CASNPLGDGSNQPQHF.

This clone was found a few times. The V gene is TRBV25-1, the J gene TRBJ2-1, with a weak D call TRBD2 (5 bases). Trimming took off 2 bases at V and 7 bases at J, with 9 bases between the two ends. This CDR3 is 13 amino acids long. Germline CDR1 is MGHDK and CDR2 is SYGVNS. CDR3 bases: TGTGCCAGCAGTGAAACCGGGGTGAATGAGCAGTTCTTC. Protein: CASSETGVNEQFF.

The genes are TRBV13 and TRBJ2-2, with TRBD2 as a possible D gene (6 bases). With 5 bases removed from V and 5 bases from J, the gap between germline ends came to 18 bases. This CDR3 comprises 16 residues. Germline V CDR1 and CDR2: PRHDT, FYEKMQ (reference sequence). Here the CDR3 reads CASSPRVEAGTGELFF. As DNA, the CDR3 is TGTGCCAGCAGCCCCCGGGTGGAGGCGGGAACCGGGGAGCTGTTTTTT.

CDR3 loop: CASSPLGQGSLALNTEAFF. Written as DNA, the CDR3 is TGTGCCAGCAGCCCCCTCGGTCAGGGGAGTCTAGCCTTAAACACTGAAGCTTTCTTT. This rearrangement joins TRBV7-6 to TRBJ1-1; tentative D call: TRBD1 (6 bases). The CDR3 is 19 amino acids. V lost 5 bases and J lost 2, with 27 bases in between. From germline, CDR1 is SGHVS and CDR2 FNYEAQ.

By proportion, this clone is medium-sized (0.01 to 0.1%). The chain carries TRBV19 and TRBJ2-1; 9 nucleotides agree with TRBD2. This CDR3 has 15 residues. The germline gives CDR1 LNHDA, CDR2 SQIVND (reference sequence). After removal of 6 bases from V and 0 bases from J, the junction contained 3 bases not matched to a gene. The CDR3 bases are TGTGCCAGTAGGATTAGCGGGAGCTCCTACAATGAGCAGTTCTTC. This sequence encodes CASRISGSSYNEQFF.

The rearrangement links TRBV5-1 to TRBJ2-6; D possibly uses TRBD1 or TRBD2 (5 bases each). Germline V lookup: CDR1 SGHRS, CDR2 YFSETQ. The CDR3 totals 14 residues. Between the trimmed V and J ends, which lost 4 bases and 3 bases, there was a span of 8 bases. CDR3 in DNA: TGCGCCAGCAGCCTGGGGGATGGGGCCAACGTCCTGACTTTC. The encoded protein is CASSLGDGANVLTF.

V gene TRBV4-1 combines with J gene TRBJ1-5; 10 bases align to TRBD1. Per the germline V gene, CDR1 is MGHRA and CDR2 is YSYEKL. This CDR3 contains 15 residues. J gave up 3 bases and V 3 bases, and 2 bases lay outside the gene matches. The CDR3 DNA follows: TGCGCCAGCAGCCAGGGACAGGGGCCCAATCAGCCCCAGCATTTT. It specifies CASSQGQGPNQPQHF.

The V and J genes are TRBV29-1 and TRBJ2-7; D ambiguous. Germline V gene lookup returns CDR1 SQVTM and CDR2 ANQGSEA. Trimming shortened V by 1 base and J by 0 bases, and 13 bases separated the two germline ends. The CDR3 runs to 15 residues. CDR3 bases: TGCAGCGTTGAAGGAGCGTTGGGCAACTCCTACGAGCAGTACTTC. Translating gives CSVEGALGNSYEQYF.

The CDR3 DNA reads as TGTGCCAGCTCTCGGGACGGCTATGGCTACACCTTC. The encoded protein is CASSRDGYGYTF. This rearrangement joins TRBV18 to TRBJ1-2; perhaps TRBD1 as D (5 bases). Germline V gene sequence: CDR1 KGHSH, CDR2 LQKENI. This CDR3 comprises 12 residues. V gave up 6 bases and J gave up 4 bases, with 9 bases separating them.

The rearrangement links TRBV5-1 to TRBJ1-1; 12 bases fit TRBD1. Trimming cost V 3 bases and J 10 bases; bases outside gene matches: 10. The germline CDR1 and CDR2 sequences are SGHRS and YFSETQ. There are 15 residues in the CDR3. CDR3 in DNA: TGCGCCAGCAGCTCCTCCGGGACAGGGGGCCTGGGAGCTTTCTTT. It is translated as CASSSSGTGGLGAFF.

This chain links TRBV29-1 with TRBJ1-4; 7 positions match TRBD1. Germline V gene data show CDR1 as SQVTM and CDR2 as ANQGSEA. The CDR3 is made up of 14 amino acids. J lost 2 bases, V lost 4 bases, and 4 bases had no gene match. The CDR3 DNA reads TGCAGCGTTGCCAGGGGGTCGACTAATGAAAAACTGTTTTTT. Encoded protein: CSVARGSTNEKLFF.

This clone was counted once. This rearrangement joins TRBV18 to TRBJ2-5, with a weak D call TRBD1 (5 bases). CDR3 length: 15 residues. Trimming took 5 bases from V and 3 from J, leaving 16 bases between them. The germline CDR1 and CDR2 sequences are KGHSH and LQKENI. The CDR3 reads CASSLWGSSEETQYF. CDR3 bases: TGTGCCAGCTCATTGTGGGGCTCGAGCGAAGAGACCCAGTACTTC.

V gene TRBV7-2 combines with J gene TRBJ1-2; D is perhaps TRBD1 (5 bases). V was clipped by 3 bases and J by 5 bases, with 10 bases between them. Germline V gene sequence: CDR1 SGHTA, CDR2 FQGNSA. The CDR3 extends over 13 amino acids. CDR3 in amino acids: CASSLGGVYGYTF. The CDR3, as DNA: TGTGCCAGCAGCTTGGGAGGGGTTTATGGCTACACCTTC.